The 9 T cell receptor beta chains presented below share a single source sample, sequenced in a study of T cells expressing NK-cell markers. TCRdb re-called the 5' RACE reads, yielding one record per CDR3 amino acid sequence without DNA. This sample's table reports approximately 460,000 distinct CDR3 sequences. Sequenced material: blood T cells: a sorted CD56 or NKG2C T cell subset, CD4+ or CD8+ T cells, or bulk PBMC T cells (not recorded which). Every receptor here comes from a woman between 18 and 70 years old in good health.

The chain carries TRBV30 and TRBJ2-1; checking the TCRdb D call of TRBD1 is not possible without DNA. CDR3 size: 14 residues. The germline gives CDR1 GTSNPN, CDR2 SVGIG (reference sequence). The CDR3 here is CAWSVRGTYNEQFF.

The rearrangement joins TRBV5-6 to TRBJ2-1. The CDR3 has 15 amino acids. The germline CDR1 and CDR2 sequences are SGHDT and YYEEEE. CDR3 in amino acids: CASSHRQDPYNEQFF.

The rearrangement links TRBV5-1 to TRBJ2-3; TCRdb's D call of TRBD1 is untestable without DNA. This CDR3 has 14 amino acids. Germline CDR1 is SGHRS and CDR2 is YFSETQ. The CDR3 sequence: CASRGGGSSDTQYF. Full variable domain (missing parts from reference TRBV5-1 and TRBJ2-3): KAGVTQTPRYLIKTRGQQVTLSCSPISGHRSVSWYQQTPGQGLQFLFEYFSETQRNKGNFPGRFSGRQFSNSRSEMNVSTLELGDSALYLCASRGGGSSDTQYFGPGTRLTVL.

The rearrangement joins TRBV5-6 to TRBJ2-3; TCRdb outputs TRBD1, but without DNA this stays unchecked. The CDR3 runs to 14 residues. The germline V gene has CDR1 SGHDT and CDR2 YYEEEE. The CDR3 here is CASSLGTPQDTQYF.

This chain uses TRBV12-3 or TRBV12-4 with TRBJ2-4; there is no DNA to check the TCRdb D call of TRBD1. The CDR3 length is 15 residues. CDR3 sequence: CASSFSGTNKNIQYF.

The V and J genes are TRBV20-1 and TRBJ2-4. CDR1 is DFQATT and CDR2 is SNEGSKA in the germline V gene (reference sequence). This CDR3 contains 16 residues. CDR3 sequence: CSARDLLAGAQNIQYF.

The chain has TRBV9 and TRBJ2-7; TCRdb reports TRBD2, a call that lacks DNA to check it against. CDR3 length: 16 amino acids. Germline V gene lookup returns CDR1 SGDLS and CDR2 YYNGEE. CDR3 protein: CASSVTSGISLYEQYF.

The rearrangement links TRBV20-1 to TRBJ1-2; with no DNA, the TCRdb D assignment of TRBD1 cannot be verified. Germline CDR1 is DFQATT and CDR2 is SNEGSKA (reference sequence). CDR3 length: 12 residues. CDR3 in amino acids: CSRRTDNYGYTF.

The chain links TRBV29-1 to TRBJ1-4. Germline CDR1 SQVTM, CDR2 ANQGSEA. The CDR3 covers 15 residues. This chain's CDR3 is CSVELWGTTNEKLFF.